This entry concerns a single T cell receptor (beta chain). Its cognate antigen is unknown. Amplified regions were TCR beta CDR3 sequences from RNA transcripts. In the first-round RT-PCR of the TCR CDR3, the HTBI primer set was used. In TCRdb, the multiplex PCR reads were re-called with MiXCR into one record per CDR3 protein. The table has a few hundred thousand distinct CDR3 sequences, approximately 49% seen once; the top ten hold around 44%. The diagnoses drew upon clinical symptoms, serum thyroxine and TRAb, thyroid ultrasound and orbital computed tomography. Trimming cost V 1 base and J 0 bases, with 12 bases left between them. There are 15 residues in the CDR3. The germline CDR1 and CDR2 sequences are SQVTM and ANQGSEA. The record originates from a study of T cells in Graves' hyperthyroidism and ophthalmopathy. Study results and caveats: Median prediction lead before ophthalmopathy onset was 6.5 months with the model. Researchers report that a 13 V-J model separated ophthalmopathy from stable hyperthyroidism. Blood held most thyroid clonotypes expanded above 0.001 frequency.

The receptor was derived from an adult woman with Graves' disease, either hyperthyroidism or ophthalmopathy (not recorded which). Sequencing was performed on peripheral blood or thyroid tissue (not recorded which). The chain links TRBV29-1 to TRBJ1-1, with TRBD1 as a possible D gene (6 bases). The CDR3 spells CSVEGGRNLNTEAFF. The CDR3 nucleotides are TGCAGCGTTGAAGGGGGGCGAAATTTGAACACTGAAGCTTTCTTT.